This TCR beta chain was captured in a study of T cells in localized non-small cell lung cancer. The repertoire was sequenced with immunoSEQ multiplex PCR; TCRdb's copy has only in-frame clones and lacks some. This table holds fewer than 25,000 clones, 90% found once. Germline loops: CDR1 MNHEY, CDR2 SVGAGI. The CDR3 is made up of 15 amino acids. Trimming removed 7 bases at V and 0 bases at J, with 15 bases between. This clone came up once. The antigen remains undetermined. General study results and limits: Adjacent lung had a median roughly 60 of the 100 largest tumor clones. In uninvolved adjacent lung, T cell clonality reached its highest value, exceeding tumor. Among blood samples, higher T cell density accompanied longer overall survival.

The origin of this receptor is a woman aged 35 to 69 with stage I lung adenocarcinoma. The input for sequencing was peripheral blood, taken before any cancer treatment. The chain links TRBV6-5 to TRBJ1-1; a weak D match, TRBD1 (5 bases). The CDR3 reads CASISRRGVNTEAFF. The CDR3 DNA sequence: TGTGCCAGCATCTCTCGACGGGGGGTGAACACTGAAGCTTTCTTT.